This TCR beta chain was profiled in a study of CD8 T cells in ankylosing spondylitis. Findings and caveats of the study: Blood from ankylosing spondylitis patients appeared to carry a characteristic eight-variant TCR beta motif. Disease-linked clones reportedly concentrated significantly in matched ankylosing spondylitis synovial fluid. Those disease-linked clones were CD8+; they were also relatively rare in peripheral blood.

Germline V gene data show CDR1 as MGHRA and CDR2 as YSYEKL. The CDR3 is made up of 14 amino acids. Deletions cut 4 bases from V and 7 bases from J, with 14 bases between. There are many counts of this clonotype. Its antigen is not identified. In TCRdb, the 5' RACE reads were re-called with MiXCR into one record per CDR3 protein. The data show roughly 180,000 distinct CDR3 sequences, roughly 12% seen once. The sequencing input was blood, either unsorted or a sorted T cell fraction (not recorded which). The origin of this receptor is a male donor with ankylosing spondylitis or in good health (not recorded which). J is TRBJ2-1 and V is TRBV4-1; the D gene could be TRBD1 or TRBD2 (5 bases each). CDR3 loop: CASSLGRPQNEQFF. The DNA for the CDR3 is TGCGCCAGCAGCCTGGGACGGCCACAAAATGAGCAGTTCTTC.